This passage covers 2 T cell receptor beta chains from one sample sequenced in a study of CD8 T cells in ankylosing spondylitis (dated by TCRdb to about 2017). The library was made by 5' RACE. The sequencer was an Illumina HiSeq 2500. TCRdb reprocessing: public reads trimmed at Q25 with fastp, clones called with MiXCR, in-frame beta chains kept. Every distinct CDR3 protein forms one entry, paired with its most common genes and DNA. The sample table lists 300,000 to 400,000 distinct CDR3 sequences, about 9.9% of them with a count of one. The ten most abundant clones make up roughly 9.2% of the sample. Sequencing was done on a sample of blood, either unsorted or a sorted T cell fraction (not recorded which). The receptor set was obtained from a female donor with ankylosing spondylitis or in good health (not recorded which).

CDR3 sequence reads: CASSLSPGRDEQYF. In nucleotides, the CDR3 is TGTGCCAGCAGCTTATCGCCGGGTAGGGACGAGCAGTACTTC. V usage is TRBV7-9 and J usage is TRBJ2-7, with D unclear. Trimming removed 2 bases at V and 5 bases at J, with 13 bases between. The germline gives CDR1 SEHNR, CDR2 FQNEAQ (reference sequence). The CDR3 runs 14 residues.

In this sample, this clonotype turned up many times. The gene calls are TRBV4-2 and TRBJ2-2, with 8 nucleotides matching TRBD2. With V trimmed by 0 bases and J by 2 bases, 8 bases remained unmatched. The germline V gene has CDR1 LGHNA and CDR2 YNFKEQ. This CDR3 spans 18 amino acids. This chain's CDR3 is CASSQEKSGSPNTGELFF. For the CDR3, the DNA is TGTGCCAGCAGCCAAGAAAAAAGCGGGAGCCCAAACACCGGGGAGCTGTTTTTT.